This TCR beta chain was captured by sequencing in a study of blood T cells in healthy people across ages. Regarding the study as a whole: Conclusively comparing naive with antigen-experienced cells was impossible with unsorted PBMCs.

The ends lost 3 bases at V and 0 bases at J; junction bases unmatched: 8. The CDR3 loop spans 15 amino acids. Germline CDR1 DFQATT, CDR2 SNEGSKA (reference sequence). This clonotype has only a few counts. The antigen is not known. For the second PCR, which ran for about 7 to 11 cycles, a sample-barcoded 5' primer and a J-beta primer mix were used. TCRdb itself ran the 5' RACE reads through MiXCR, one entry per CDR3 protein. The sample holds roughly 2 million distinct CDR3 sequences; roughly 52% are singletons and the top ten take approximately 2%. V is TRBV20-1 and J is TRBJ2-7; 7 nucleotides match TRBD1. Sample: blood. This TCR was recovered from a woman in her 40s in good health. CDR3 coding DNA: TGCAGTGCTAGTTTGCCGAGGGGGCTCTCCTACGAGCAGTACTTC. It encodes CSASLPRGLSYEQYF.